What follows is one TCR beta chain and its context. No cognate antigen has been identified for it. No per-base quality is available; no much larger clone lies one base away. Other DNA variants within this sample encode the same CDR3. The data belong to a study of shared clonotypes between healthy human individuals (dated by TCRdb to 2019 to 2021). In the study overall: The cohort comprised a couple of women and three men aged 18 to 49 years. For each donor, CD4 naive and CD4 memory were each given three plates, CD8 naive was given two plates, and CD8 memory was given one plate. The study deeply sequenced blood TCR repertoires of five healthy adults to estimate repertoire size and the extent of clonotype sharing between individuals. Libraries were prepared and TCR repertoires were sequenced by different laboratories using diverse techniques, in order to increase sequencing depth and limit assay-specific biases. Between about 0.85 and 9.5 billion PBMCs per donor were obtained by leukapheresis.

Paper-wide results and their limitations: Naive subsets generally had larger estimated clonotype richness than memory subsets. The genetic and exposure-history diversity represented was limited by the small number of donors. Compared with non-shared clonotypes, the clonotypes found in all four sorted-subset donors had higher generation probabilities. Incomplete sequencing was indicated by rarefaction of sorted-subset datasets, despite the large sequencing depth. Sharing across several donors was observed for approximately 5% of naive CD4, about 4% of naive CD8, about 2.3% of memory CD4, and about 0.39% of memory CD8 clonotypes. Based on pairwise subsampling, the degree of clonotype sharing among donors was expected to be affected by sequencing depth. Sampling was limited to blood, and TCR repertoires in tissue likely differ from TCR repertoires in blood.

CDR1 is given as SEHNR and CDR2 as FQNEAQ, both from the germline V gene (reference sequence). The CDR3 runs 14 amino acids, cysteine and phenylalanine included. The read is trimmed to its CDR3 DNA, 42 bases read in frame from base 1. Trimmed from V: 4 bases; trimmed from J: 3 bases; junction bases lacking a gene match: 4. For the CD8 naive samples, CD45RO-negative cells were positively selected for CCR7, yielding a CD45RA+CCR7+ population from which TemRA cells were excluded. The donors were healthy, HIV-negative adults who had no recently reported acute infections or vaccinations. Only Caucasian adults living in Nashville, Tennessee, USA were represented among the donors. Blood was obtained by leukapheresis, after which PBMCs were separated by Ficoll-Histopaque density gradient centrifugation and cryopreserved in liquid nitrogen vapor phase. Purity and quantity of every magnetically sorted T cell population were checked by analytical flow cytometry. Genomic DNA was isolated from each sorted fraction and quantified by UV absorbance on a Nanodrop 2000c.

Using the deep immunoSEQ assay, TCR CDR3 regions were amplified from genomic DNA by multiplex PCR. Extracted genomic DNA from each cell subset was distributed evenly across all wells of several immunoSEQ 96-well plates, and each plate was treated as a replicate. For sorted subsets, roughly 0.2 ug genomic DNA, equal to tens of thousands of T cell genomes, was loaded into each replicate PCR. The purified libraries were quantified using a Qubit 3.0 fluorometer, sized with a Bioanalyzer 2100, and then quantified again using the KAPA Library Quantification kit. Every immunoSEQ 96-well plate was sequenced on a separate single-read 150-cycle Illumina NextSeq 550 flow cell. The paper's processing steps were these. Because the immunoSEQ output held only junctional sequences and lacked quality scores, the filtering could not match the filtering applied to full-length reads. To assign V/J genes and CDR3, sequences were annotated against IMGT germline references using PyIR, a Python wrapper for IgBLAST v1.9. Reads with weak V/J assignments (E-value above 1e-6), missing CDR3, stop codons, out-of-frame junctions, or ambiguous translated residues were removed. V3J clonotypes were defined as sequences sharing an identical inferred V gene, J gene, and CDR3 amino acid sequence. Percentage overlap between repertoires was calculated by dividing the number of shared unique clonotypes by the size of the smaller repertoire. Repertoire richness was assessed with RTK rarefaction, the Chao1 estimator, and Recon v2.1 estimates of unobserved clonotypes. For all TCRbeta clonotypes obtained by the gDNA method from several donors, generation probabilities were computed with OLGA. TCRdb provides this immuneACCESS table in a form limited to in-frame rearrangements. Some clones are lacking; in checked studies, under half of them reflect an unresolved V gene, and why the rest are absent is not known. Clone size and the V and J calls come from that table; the DNA yielded D and trimming. This sample gives about 580,000 clones in total; more than 95% of them show up just once. The top ten hold around 0.3% of the sample.

The receptor was isolated from a man aged 30 to 45 in good health. The V and J genes are TRBV7-9 and TRBJ2-7; TRBD1 aligns with 9 central bases. Input material: naive CD8+ T cells sorted from blood. The cell subset or site label, read with the paper, signifies: CD45RA+CCR7+. The bases read TGTGCCAGCAGCTCCCCGACAGGGGGCTACGAGCAGTACTTC. It translates as CASSSPTGGYEQYF.